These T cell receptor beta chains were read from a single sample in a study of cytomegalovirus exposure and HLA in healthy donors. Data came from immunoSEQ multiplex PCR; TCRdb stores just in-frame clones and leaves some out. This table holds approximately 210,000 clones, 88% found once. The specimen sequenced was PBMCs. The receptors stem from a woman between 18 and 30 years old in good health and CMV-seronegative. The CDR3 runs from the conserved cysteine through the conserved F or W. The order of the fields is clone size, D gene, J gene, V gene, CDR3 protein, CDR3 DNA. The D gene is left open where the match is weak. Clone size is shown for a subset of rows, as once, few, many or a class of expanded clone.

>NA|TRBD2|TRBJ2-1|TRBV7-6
CASSLGLADNEQFF
TGTGCCAGCAGCCTGGGACTAGCGGACAATGAGCAGTTCTTC
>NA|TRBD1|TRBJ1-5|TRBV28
CASSLPGGNSNQPQHF
TGTGCCAGCAGTTTGCCAGGGGGCAATAGCAATCAGCCCCAGCATTTT
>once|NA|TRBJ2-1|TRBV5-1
CASSLGRVYNEQFF
TGCGCCAGCAGCTTGGGCCGGGTGTACAATGAGCAGTTCTTC
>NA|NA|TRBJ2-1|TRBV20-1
CSAQRPEQFF
TGCAGTGCTCAGCGACCTGAGCAGTTCTTC
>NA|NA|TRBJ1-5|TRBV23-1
CASSPHNRDTIGFSNQPQHF
TGCGCCAGCAGTCCACACAACCGGGACACTATAGGTTTCTCCAATCAGCCCCAGCATTTT
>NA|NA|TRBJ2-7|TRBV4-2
CASSQEAGSSYEQYF
TGTGCCAGCAGCCAAGAAGCGGGTAGCTCCTACGAGCAGTACTTC
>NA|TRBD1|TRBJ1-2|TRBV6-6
CASSYIGQANYGYTF
TGTGCCAGCAGTTACATTGGACAGGCTAACTATGGCTACACCTTC
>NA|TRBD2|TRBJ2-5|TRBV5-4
CASSLTSGSRHETQYF
TGTGCCAGCAGCTTGACTAGCGGGAGTCGTCATGAGACCCAGTACTTC
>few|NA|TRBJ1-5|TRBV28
CASSFRDNQPQHF
TGTGCCAGCAGTTTCAGGGACAATCAGCCCCAGCATTTT
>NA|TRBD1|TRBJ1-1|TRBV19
CASSIGPGQGDTEAFF
TGTGCCAGTAGTATTGGACCGGGACAGGGGGACACTGAAGCTTTCTTT
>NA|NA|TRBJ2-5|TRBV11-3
CASSLSGLPGETQYF
TGTGCCAGCAGCTTATCTGGACTACCAGGGGAGACCCAGTACTTC
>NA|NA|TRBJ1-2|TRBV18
CASSPPVGEGVFGGYTF
TGTGCCAGCTCACCACCCGTTGGTGAGGGAGTGTTTGGTGGCTACACCTTC
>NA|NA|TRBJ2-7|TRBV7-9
CASSLWRNGGYEQYF
TGTGCCAGCAGCTTATGGCGGAATGGGGGGTACGAGCAGTACTTC
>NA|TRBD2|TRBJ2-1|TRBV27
CASSLERGHNEQFF
TGTGCCAGCAGTTTAGAGCGGGGACACAATGAGCAGTTCTTC
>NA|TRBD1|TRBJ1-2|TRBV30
CAWSQGGYGYTF
TGTGCCTGGAGTCAGGGGGGCTATGGCTACACCTTC
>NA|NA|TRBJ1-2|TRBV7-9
CASSPFDRDTNYGYTF
TGTGCCAGCAGCCCCTTCGACCGGGACACGAACTATGGCTACACCTTC
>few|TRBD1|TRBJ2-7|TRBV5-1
CASYPGQGYEQYF
TGCGCCAGCTATCCTGGACAGGGCTACGAGCAGTACTTC
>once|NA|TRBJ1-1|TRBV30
CALGGGKAEAFF
TGTGCCTTGGGGGGGGGTAAGGCTGAAGCTTTCTTT
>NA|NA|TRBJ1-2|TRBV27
CASSFRGASGYTF
TGTGCCAGCAGTTTCCGGGGGGCGAGTGGCTACACCTTC
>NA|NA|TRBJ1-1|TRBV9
CASSVLAGNTEAFF
TGTGCCAGCAGCGTCCTCGCCGGGAACACTGAAGCTTTCTTT
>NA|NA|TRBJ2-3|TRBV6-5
CASRSQNQAGLTQYF
TGTGCCAGCAGGTCACAAAACCAGGCTGGGTTAACGCAGTATTTT
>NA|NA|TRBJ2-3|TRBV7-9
CASSLTGGRSYTDTQYF
TGTGCCAGCAGCTTAACTGGGGGGAGGTCCTACACAGATACGCAGTATTTT
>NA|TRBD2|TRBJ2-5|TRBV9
CASSVDGTSQETQYF
TGTGCCAGCAGCGTAGATGGGACTAGTCAAGAGACCCAGTACTTC
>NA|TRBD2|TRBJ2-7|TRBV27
CASGTSGIAYEQYF
TGTGCCAGCGGGACTAGCGGGATTGCCTACGAGCAGTACTTC
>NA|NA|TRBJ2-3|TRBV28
CASSLSGAGEDTQYF
TGTGCCAGCAGTTTATCCGGAGCCGGTGAGGATACGCAGTATTTT
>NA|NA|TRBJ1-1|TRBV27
CASRGGDMNTEAFF
TGTGCCAGCAGGGGGGGAGACATGAACACTGAAGCTTTCTTT
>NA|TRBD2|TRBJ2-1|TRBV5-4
CASSLSSGRSANEQFF
TGTGCCAGCAGCTTGTCTAGCGGGAGATCGGCCAATGAGCAGTTCTTC
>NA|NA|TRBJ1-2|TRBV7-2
CASSLPAVNGYTF
TGTGCCAGCAGCCTACCCGCCGTGAATGGCTACACCTTC
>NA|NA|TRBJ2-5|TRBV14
CASSQGRGKIETQYF
TGTGCCAGCAGCCAAGGTCGGGGTAAGATAGAGACCCAGTACTTC
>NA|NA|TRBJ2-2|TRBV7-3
CASRKGAGTGELFF
TGTGCCAGCAGGAAAGGGGCGGGAACCGGGGAGCTGTTTTTT
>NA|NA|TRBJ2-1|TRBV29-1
CSVSGTMDEQFF
TGCAGCGTTTCCGGGACAATGGATGAGCAGTTCTTC
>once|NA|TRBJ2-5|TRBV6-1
CASSERGETQYF
TGTGCCAGCAGTGAAAGGGGCGAGACCCAGTACTTC
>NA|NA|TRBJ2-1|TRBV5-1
CASSLTGNRVNEQFF
TGCGCCAGCAGCTTAACAGGGAATCGGGTAAATGAGCAGTTCTTC
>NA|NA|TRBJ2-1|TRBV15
CATSRQAQWASNEQFF
TGTGCCACCAGCAGACAGGCCCAGTGGGCCAGCAATGAGCAGTTCTTC
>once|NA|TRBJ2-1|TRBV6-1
CASTLVYEGLNEQFF
TGTGCCAGCACTCTAGTTTACGAGGGACTGAATGAGCAGTTCTTC
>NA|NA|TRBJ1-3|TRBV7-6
CASSLFGSGNTIYF
TGTGCCAGCAGCTTATTCGGCTCTGGAAACACCATATATTTT
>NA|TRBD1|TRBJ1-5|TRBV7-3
CASSSTGRTSNQPQHF
TGTGCCAGCAGCTCGACAGGGAGGACTAGCAATCAGCCCCAGCATTTT
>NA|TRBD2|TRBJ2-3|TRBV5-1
CASSWWGPGSGRATDTQYF
TGCGCCAGCAGCTGGTGGGGGCCCGGCAGCGGGAGGGCTACAGATACGCAGTATTTT
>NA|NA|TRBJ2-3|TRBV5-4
CASSLASGTDTQYF
TGTGCCAGCAGCTTGGCTAGCGGCACAGATACGCAGTATTTT
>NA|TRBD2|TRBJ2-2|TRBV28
CASSSKRERHGELFF
TGTGCCAGCAGTTCCAAGCGGGAGAGGCACGGGGAGCTGTTTTTT
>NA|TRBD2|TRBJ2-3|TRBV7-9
CASSPGSSGLAGGTDTQYF
TGTGCCAGCAGTCCCGGCAGCTCTGGACTAGCGGGAGGTACAGATACGCAGTATTTT
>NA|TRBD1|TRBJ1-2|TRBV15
CATTAAEGQGRSGYTF
TGTGCCACCACCGCGGCGGAGGGACAGGGGAGGTCAGGCTACACCTTC